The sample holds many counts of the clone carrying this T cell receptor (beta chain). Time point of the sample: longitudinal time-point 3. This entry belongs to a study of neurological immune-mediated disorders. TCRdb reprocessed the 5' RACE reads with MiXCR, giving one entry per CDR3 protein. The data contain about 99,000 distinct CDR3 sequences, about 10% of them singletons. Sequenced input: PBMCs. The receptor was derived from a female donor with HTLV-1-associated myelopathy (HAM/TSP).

The DNA for the CDR3 is TGCAGTGCCTCCCCGTCCAGCGGGTCCTACGAGCAGTACTTC. As protein: CSASPSSGSYEQYF. The chain employs TRBV20-1 and TRBJ2-7; TRBD2 is a possible D gene (6 bases). The germline V gene has CDR1 DFQATT and CDR2 SNEGSKA (reference sequence). There are 14 residues in the CDR3. Trimming shortened V by 6 bases and J by 1 base, and 16 bases separated the two germline ends.